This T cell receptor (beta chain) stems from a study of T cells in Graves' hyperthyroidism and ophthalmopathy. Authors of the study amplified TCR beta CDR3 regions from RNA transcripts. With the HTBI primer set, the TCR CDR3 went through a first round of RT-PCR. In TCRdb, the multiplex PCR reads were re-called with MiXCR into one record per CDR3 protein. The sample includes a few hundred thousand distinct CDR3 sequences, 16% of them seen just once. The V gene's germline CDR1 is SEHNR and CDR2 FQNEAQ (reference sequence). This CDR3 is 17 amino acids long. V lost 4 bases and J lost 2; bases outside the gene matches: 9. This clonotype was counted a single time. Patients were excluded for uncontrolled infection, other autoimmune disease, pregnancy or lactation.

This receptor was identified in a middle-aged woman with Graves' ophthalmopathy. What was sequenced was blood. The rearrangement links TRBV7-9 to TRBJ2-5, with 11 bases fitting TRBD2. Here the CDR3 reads CASSSYGTSGSQETQYF. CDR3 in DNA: TGTGCCAGCAGCTCGTACGGGACTAGCGGATCACAAGAGACCCAGTACTTC.